Each of the 11 T cell receptor beta chains below was sequenced from the same sample in a study of T cells after posttransplantation cyclophosphamide. Sequenced by immunoSEQ multiplex PCR; TCRdb stores in-frame clones only, minus some. The data show roughly 10,000 clones, none appearing only once, with 3% to 4.5% held by the ten largest. A marrow graft followed busulfan-fludarabine conditioning, with cyclophosphamide on days +3 and +4. The sequencing used PBMCs, collected roughly 350 days after allogeneic stem cell transplant with posttransplant cyclophosphamide. The source is a male patient aged 45-59 years who received an allogeneic stem cell transplant from a related donor and was CMV-positive. The T cells may partly be graft donor cells.

This clone has ten or more counts. The chain is built from TRBV20-1 and TRBJ2-7; no clear D. The germline gives CDR1 DFQATT, CDR2 SNEGSKA (reference sequence). Trimming took 2 bases from V and 3 from J, leaving 5 bases between them. This CDR3 comprises 11 residues. CDR3 sequence reads: CSARSDYEQYF. The CDR3 region has the DNA TGCAGTGCTAGAAGCGACTACGAGCAGTACTTC.

This clone has at least ten counts. The chain has TRBV7-6 and TRBJ2-5; 13 bases align to TRBD2. Trimming cost V 1 base and J 7 bases; bases outside gene matches: 12. The CDR3 loop spans 18 amino acids. Germline CDR1 reads SGHVS; CDR2 reads FNYEAQ. The CDR3 region has the DNA TGTGCCAGCAGCTTAGGGACTAGCGGGGGCCTCGCCCTGGGGACCCAGTACTTC. It yields the protein CASSLGTSGGLALGTQYF.

In its sample, this clone was seen many times. The chain joins TRBV7-2 to TRBJ2-1; D is ambiguous. Per germline, CDR1 SGHTA and CDR2 FQGNSA. CDR3 length equals 17 residues. V dropped 1 base and J dropped 4 bases, with 17 bases sitting between them. The CDR3 coding sequence is TGTGCCAGCAGCTTAGGTTCACGAACTTATCTTTACAATGAGCAGTTCTTC. Protein: CASSLGSRTYLYNEQFF.

This clone has a count of ten or more. The chain recombines TRBV29-1 with TRBJ1-1; no definite D call. This CDR3 is 12 amino acids long. Germline-derived CDR1 and CDR2 are SQVTM and ANQGSEA. CDR3 in DNA: TGCAGTTTGGGAGAGGACGGGGATGAAGCTTTCTTT. This encodes CSLGEDGDEAFF.

This clone has at least ten counts. The chain links TRBV4-1 to TRBJ1-1; weak D call: TRBD1 (5 bases). The CDR3 totals 18 residues. Trimming shortened V by 0 bases and J by 0 bases, and 17 bases separated the two germline ends. Germline CDR1 and CDR2: MGHRA and YSYEKL. CDR3 loop: CASSQDDLLRGMNTEAFF. DNA for the CDR3: TGCGCCAGCAGCCAAGACGATCTGCTTCGGGGGATGAACACTGAAGCTTTCTTT.

This clone was seen a few times. This rearrangement joins TRBV2 to TRBJ1-6; D gene ambiguous. Deletions cut 0 bases from V and 2 bases from J, with 5 bases between. Germline V gene lookup returns CDR1 SNHLY and CDR2 FYNNEI. The CDR3 length is 15 residues. CDR3 DNA: TGTGCCAGCAGTGAAGCGGCCACCTATAATTCACCCCTCCACTTT. It codes for CASSEAATYNSPLHF. Filled out from reference TRBV2 and TRBJ1-6, the complete variable domain reads EPEVTQTPSHQVTQMGQEVILRCVPISNHLYFYWYRQILGQKVEFLVSFYNNEISEKSEIFDDQFSVERPDGSNFTLKIRSTKLEDSAMYFCASSEAATYNSPLHFGNGTRLTVT.

This clone came up many times. This rearrangement joins TRBV19 to TRBJ1-1; possibly TRBD1 for D (5 bases). Germline loops: CDR1 LNHDA, CDR2 SQIVND (reference sequence). Trimming took 5 bases from V and 0 from J, leaving 13 bases between them. This CDR3 spans 15 amino acids. CDR3: CASSAQTAMNTEAFF. The CDR3 DNA is TGTGCCAGTAGTGCCCAGACAGCAATGAACACTGAAGCTTTCTTT.

This clone was recorded at least ten times. The V gene is TRBV29-1, the J gene TRBJ2-3; 11 bases are shared with TRBD2. Germline-derived CDR1 and CDR2 are SQVTM and ANQGSEA. Unmatched junction bases numbered 4, after V lost 1 base and J lost 1 base. The CDR3 runs to 16 residues. The CDR3 nucleotides are TGCAGCGTTGAAGGCCTAGCGGGAGGCGGCACAGATACGCAGTATTTT. This codes for CSVEGLAGGGTDTQYF.

This clone was counted many times. The chain has TRBV6-5 and TRBJ2-1; 12 bases align to TRBD2. The CDR3 extends over 15 amino acids. The J segment lost 8 bases and the V segment lost 0 bases, leaving 2 bases of the junction unmatched. The germline V gene encodes CDR1 MNHEY and CDR2 SVGAGI. The CDR3 loop is CASSYSTSGSDEQFF. CDR3 in DNA: TGTGCCAGCAGTTACTCGACTAGCGGGAGCGATGAGCAGTTCTTC.

This clone was observed at least ten times. The V call is TRBV5-1, the J call TRBJ1-1; D gene uncertain. The CDR3 is 16 residues long. Trimming took 2 bases from V and 0 from J, leaving 14 bases between them. CDR1 is SGHRS and CDR2 is YFSETQ in the germline V gene. The CDR3 here is CASSFLDTAMNTEAFF. The CDR3 nucleotides read TGCGCCAGCAGCTTCCTCGACACCGCGATGAACACTGAAGCTTTCTTT.

This clone was found many times. This chain links TRBV7-9 with TRBJ2-2; D may be TRBD1 (6 bases). Looked up from germline, CDR1 is SEHNR and CDR2 is FQNEAQ (reference sequence). The ends were cut back, 5 bases at V and 2 bases at J, with 12 bases in the middle. This CDR3 has 15 amino acids. CDR3 region: CASSVGQSNTGELFF. The CDR3 DNA reads TGTGCCAGCAGCGTTGGACAGAGTAACACCGGGGAGCTGTTTTTT.